This TCR beta chain was recorded in a study of glioma-infiltrating T cells after dendritic cell vaccination. Overall study: Autologous tumor lysate was loaded overnight onto monocyte-derived dendritic cells grown 6 to 7 days with IL-4 and GM-CSF. At biweekly intervals, patients got three intradermal dendritic cell vaccine injections.

Germline CDR1 MDHEN, CDR2 SYDVKM. This CDR3 spans 15 amino acids. TCRdb's copy holds only in-frame clones and misses some; the assay was immunoSEQ multiplex PCR. Among some 390 clones listed, around 92% were seen once. H&E staining confirmed tumor content above 20% in tissue. This sequence originates from a human donor with glioblastoma. This rearrangement joins TRBV28 to TRBJ2-5; 8 positions match TRBD2. The J call may be in error: the DNA end matches TRBJ2-7 better. The material sequenced was tumor tissue, taken before dendritic cell vaccination. The CDR3 DNA is TGTGCCAGCAGCCCTACTAGCGGACCCTACTACGAGCAGTACTTC. Encoded protein: CASSPTSGPYYEQYF.